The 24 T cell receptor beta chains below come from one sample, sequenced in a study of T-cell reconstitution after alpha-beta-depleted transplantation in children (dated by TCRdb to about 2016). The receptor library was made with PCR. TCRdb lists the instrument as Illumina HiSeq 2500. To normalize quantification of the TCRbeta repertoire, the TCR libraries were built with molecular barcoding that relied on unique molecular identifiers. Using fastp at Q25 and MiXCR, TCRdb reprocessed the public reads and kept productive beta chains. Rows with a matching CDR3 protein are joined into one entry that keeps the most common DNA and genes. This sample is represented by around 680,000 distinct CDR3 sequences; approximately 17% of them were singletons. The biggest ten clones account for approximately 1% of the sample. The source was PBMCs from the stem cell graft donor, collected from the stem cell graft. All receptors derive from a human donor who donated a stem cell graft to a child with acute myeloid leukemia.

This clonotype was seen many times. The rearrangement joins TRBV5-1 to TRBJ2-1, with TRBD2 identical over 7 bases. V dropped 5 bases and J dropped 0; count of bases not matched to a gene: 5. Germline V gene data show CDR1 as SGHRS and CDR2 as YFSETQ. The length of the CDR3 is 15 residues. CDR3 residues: CASSLTSASYNEQFF. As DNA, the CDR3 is TGCGCCAGCAGTTTAACTAGCGCCTCCTACAATGAGCAGTTCTTC.

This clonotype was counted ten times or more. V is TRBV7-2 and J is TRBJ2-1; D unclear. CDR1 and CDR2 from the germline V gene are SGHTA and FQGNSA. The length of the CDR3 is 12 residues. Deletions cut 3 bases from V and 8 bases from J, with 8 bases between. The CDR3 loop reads CASSFGVDEQFF. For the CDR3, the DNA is TGTGCCAGCAGCTTCGGTGTTGATGAGCAGTTCTTC. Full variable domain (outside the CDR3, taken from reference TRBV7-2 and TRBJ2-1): GAGVSQSPSNKVTEKGKDVELRCDPISGHTALYWYRQSLGQGLEFLIYFQGNSAPDKSGLPSDRFSAERTGGSVSTLTIQRTQQEDSAVYLCASSFGVDEQFFGPGTRLTVL.

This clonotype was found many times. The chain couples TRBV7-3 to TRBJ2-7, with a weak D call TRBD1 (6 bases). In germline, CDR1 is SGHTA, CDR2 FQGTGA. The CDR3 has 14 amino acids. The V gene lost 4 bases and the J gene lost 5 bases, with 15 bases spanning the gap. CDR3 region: CASSSQGSSDEQYF. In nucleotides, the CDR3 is TGTGCCAGCAGCTCACAGGGATCTTCCGACGAGCAGTACTTC. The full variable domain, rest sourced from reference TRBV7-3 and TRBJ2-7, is GAGVSQTPSNKVTEKGKYVELRCDPISGHTALYWYRQSLGQGPEFLIYFQGTGAADDSGLPNDRFFAVRPEGSVSTLKIQRTERGDSAVYLCASSSQGSSDEQYFGPGTRLTVT.

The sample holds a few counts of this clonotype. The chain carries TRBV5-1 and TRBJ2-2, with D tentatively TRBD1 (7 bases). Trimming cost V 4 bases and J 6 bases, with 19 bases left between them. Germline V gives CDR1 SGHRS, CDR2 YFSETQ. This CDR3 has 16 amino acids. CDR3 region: CASSPRGQKYAGELFF. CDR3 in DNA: TGCGCCAGCAGCCCGCGGGGACAGAAATATGCCGGGGAGCTGTTTTTT. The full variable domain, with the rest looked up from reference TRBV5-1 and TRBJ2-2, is KAGVTQTPRYLIKTRGQQVTLSCSPISGHRSVSWYQQTPGQGLQFLFEYFSETQRNKGNFPGRFSGRQFSNSRSEMNVSTLELGDSALYLCASSPRGQKYAGELFFGEGSRLTVL.

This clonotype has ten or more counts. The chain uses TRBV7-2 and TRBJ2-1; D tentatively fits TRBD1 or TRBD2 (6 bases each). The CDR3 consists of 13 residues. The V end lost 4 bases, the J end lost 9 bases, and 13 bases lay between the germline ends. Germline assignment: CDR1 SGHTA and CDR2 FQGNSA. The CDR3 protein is CASSSRLGGEQFF. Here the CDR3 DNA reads TGTGCCAGCAGCTCCAGACTAGGGGGTGAGCAGTTCTTC. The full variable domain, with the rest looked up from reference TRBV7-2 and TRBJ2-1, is GAGVSQSPSNKVTEKGKDVELRCDPISGHTALYWYRQSLGQGLEFLIYFQGNSAPDKSGLPSDRFSAERTGGSVSTLTIQRTQQEDSAVYLCASSSRLGGEQFFGPGTRLTVL.

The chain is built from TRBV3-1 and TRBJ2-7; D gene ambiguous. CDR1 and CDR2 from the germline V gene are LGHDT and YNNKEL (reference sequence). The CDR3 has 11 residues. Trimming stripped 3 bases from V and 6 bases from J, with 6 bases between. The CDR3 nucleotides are TGTGCCAGCAGCCATTTGGGCGAGCAGTACGTC. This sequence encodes CASSHLGEQYV.

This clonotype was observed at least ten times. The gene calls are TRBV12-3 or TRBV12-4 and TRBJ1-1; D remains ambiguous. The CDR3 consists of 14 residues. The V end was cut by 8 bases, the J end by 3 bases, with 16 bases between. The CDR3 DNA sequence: TGTGCCAGCGCGCGGGTCGCCAGTTACACTGAAGCTTTCTTT. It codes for CASARVASYTEAFF.

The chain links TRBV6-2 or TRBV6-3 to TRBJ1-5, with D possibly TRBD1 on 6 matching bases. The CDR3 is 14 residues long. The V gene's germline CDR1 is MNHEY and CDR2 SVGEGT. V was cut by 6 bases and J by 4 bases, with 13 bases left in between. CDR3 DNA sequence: TGTGCCAGCAGGAGGGACAACGTAAATCAGCCCCAGCATTTT. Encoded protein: CASRRDNVNQPQHF.

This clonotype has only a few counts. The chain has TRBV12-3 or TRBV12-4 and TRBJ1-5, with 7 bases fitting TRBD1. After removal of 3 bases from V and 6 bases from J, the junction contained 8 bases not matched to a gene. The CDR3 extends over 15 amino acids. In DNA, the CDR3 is TGTGCCAGCAGTTTTAGGGAGACAGGGTTTCAGCCCCAGCATTTT. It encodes CASSFRETGFQPQHF.

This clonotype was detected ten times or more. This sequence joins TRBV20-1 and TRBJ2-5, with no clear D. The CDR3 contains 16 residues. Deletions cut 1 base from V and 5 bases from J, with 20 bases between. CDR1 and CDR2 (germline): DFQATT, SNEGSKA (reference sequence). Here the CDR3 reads CSARGSRGIGRETQYF. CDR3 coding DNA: TGCAGTGCTAGAGGCTCCAGAGGCATCGGCAGGGAGACCCAGTACTTC.

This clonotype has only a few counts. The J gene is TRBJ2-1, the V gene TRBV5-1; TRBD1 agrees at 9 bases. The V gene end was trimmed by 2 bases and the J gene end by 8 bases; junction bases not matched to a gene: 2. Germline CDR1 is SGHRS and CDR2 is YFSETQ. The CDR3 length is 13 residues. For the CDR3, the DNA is TGCGCCAGCAGCTTCGGGACAGGGTATGAGCAGTTCTTC. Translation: CASSFGTGYEQFF.

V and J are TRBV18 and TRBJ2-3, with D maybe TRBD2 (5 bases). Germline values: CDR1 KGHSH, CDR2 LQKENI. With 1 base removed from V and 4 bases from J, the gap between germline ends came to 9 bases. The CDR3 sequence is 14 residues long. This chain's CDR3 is CASSPQSRADTQYF. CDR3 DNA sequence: TGTGCCAGCTCACCACAGTCGAGGGCAGATACGCAGTATTTT. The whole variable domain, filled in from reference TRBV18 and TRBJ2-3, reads NAGVMQNPRHLVRRRGQEARLRCSPMKGHSHVYWYRQLPEEGLKFMVYLQKENIIDESGMPKERFSAEFPKEGPSILRIQQVVRGDSAAYFCASSPQSRADTQYFGPGTRLTVL.

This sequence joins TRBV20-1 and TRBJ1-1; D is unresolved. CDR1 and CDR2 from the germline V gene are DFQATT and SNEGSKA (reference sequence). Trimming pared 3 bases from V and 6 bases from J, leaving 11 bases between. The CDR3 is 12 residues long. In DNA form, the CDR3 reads TGCAGTGCTAGTGTCGCACTATCTGAAGCTTTCTTT. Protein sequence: CSASVALSEAFF.

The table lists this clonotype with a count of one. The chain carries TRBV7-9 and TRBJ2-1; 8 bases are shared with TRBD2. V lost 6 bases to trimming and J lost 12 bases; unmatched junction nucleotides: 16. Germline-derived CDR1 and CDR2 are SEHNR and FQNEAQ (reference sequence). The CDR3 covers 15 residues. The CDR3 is CASRSAGSLAGLQFF. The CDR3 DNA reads TGTGCCAGCAGATCTGCAGGGAGCCTAGCGGGCCTGCAGTTCTTC.

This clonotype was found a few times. The CDR3 here is CASSSGGQGLINLHF. The CDR3 nucleotides are TGTGCCAGCAGCTCGGGGGGGCAGGGGTTAATCAACCTCCACTTT. The chain uses TRBV7-2 and TRBJ1-6, with D possibly matching TRBD1 (6 bases). Germline CDR1 is SGHTA and CDR2 is FQGNSA. This CDR3 has 15 residues. V was pared by 4 bases and J by 15 bases, with 22 bases between.

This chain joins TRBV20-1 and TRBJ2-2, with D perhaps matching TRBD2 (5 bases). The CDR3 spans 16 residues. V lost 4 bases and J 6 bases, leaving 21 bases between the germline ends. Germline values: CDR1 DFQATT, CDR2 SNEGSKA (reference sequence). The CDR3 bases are TGCAGTGCTATCGGAGGTTGGTCGGCGGACGCCGGGGAGCTGTTTTTT. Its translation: CSAIGGWSADAGELFF.

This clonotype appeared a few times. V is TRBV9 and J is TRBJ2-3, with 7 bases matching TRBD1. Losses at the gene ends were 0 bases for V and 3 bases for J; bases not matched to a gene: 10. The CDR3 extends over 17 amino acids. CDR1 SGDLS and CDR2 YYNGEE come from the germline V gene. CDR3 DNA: TGTGCCAGCAGCGTAGCCCTGACAGGGAAAAAGACAGATACGCAGTATTTT. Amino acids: CASSVALTGKKTDTQYF.

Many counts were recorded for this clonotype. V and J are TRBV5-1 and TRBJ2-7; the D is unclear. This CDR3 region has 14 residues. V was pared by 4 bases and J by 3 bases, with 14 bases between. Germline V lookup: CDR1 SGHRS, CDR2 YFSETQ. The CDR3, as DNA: TGCGCCAGCAGCGTGACCGGGTCCTACTACGAGCAGTACTTC. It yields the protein CASSVTGSYYEQYF.

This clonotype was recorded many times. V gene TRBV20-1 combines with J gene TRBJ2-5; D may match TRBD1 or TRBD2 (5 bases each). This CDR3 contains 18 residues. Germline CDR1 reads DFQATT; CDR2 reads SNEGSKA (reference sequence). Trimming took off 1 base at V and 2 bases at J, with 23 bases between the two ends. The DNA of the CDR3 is TGCAGTGCTAGAGCATACTTCCTCGGTGGGACCAATCAAGAGACCCAGTACTTC. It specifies CSARAYFLGGTNQETQYF.

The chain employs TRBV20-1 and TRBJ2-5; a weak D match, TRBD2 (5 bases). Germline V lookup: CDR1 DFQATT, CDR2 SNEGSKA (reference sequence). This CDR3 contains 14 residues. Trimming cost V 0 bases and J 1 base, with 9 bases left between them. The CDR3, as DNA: TGCAGTGCTAGAGATTGGAGCGGCCAAGAGACCCAGTACTTC. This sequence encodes CSARDWSGQETQYF.

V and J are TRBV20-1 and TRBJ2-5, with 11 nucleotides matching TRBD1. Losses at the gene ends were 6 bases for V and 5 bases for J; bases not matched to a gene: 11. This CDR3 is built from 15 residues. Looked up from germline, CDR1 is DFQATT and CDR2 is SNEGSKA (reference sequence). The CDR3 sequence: CSALLPGQGDETQYF. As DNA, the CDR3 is TGCAGTGCCCTTCTCCCGGGACAGGGGGACGAGACCCAGTACTTC.

The CDR3 DNA reads TGTGCCAGCTCACCGACAGGGGTGGGGTTGTTCGACACTGAAGCTTTCTTT. It specifies CASSPTGVGLFDTEAFF. This chain joins TRBV18 and TRBJ1-1; 8 positions agree with TRBD1. J lost 3 bases, V lost 3 bases, and 12 bases had no gene match. This CDR3 is built from 17 residues. Germline CDR1 KGHSH, CDR2 LQKENI.

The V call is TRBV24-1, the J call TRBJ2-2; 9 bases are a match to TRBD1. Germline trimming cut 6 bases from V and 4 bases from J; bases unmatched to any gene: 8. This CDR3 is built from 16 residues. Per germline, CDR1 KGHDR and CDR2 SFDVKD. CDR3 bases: TGTGCCACCAGTCCGGGACAGGGACTCGTCACCGGGGAGCTGTTTTTT. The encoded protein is CATSPGQGLVTGELFF.

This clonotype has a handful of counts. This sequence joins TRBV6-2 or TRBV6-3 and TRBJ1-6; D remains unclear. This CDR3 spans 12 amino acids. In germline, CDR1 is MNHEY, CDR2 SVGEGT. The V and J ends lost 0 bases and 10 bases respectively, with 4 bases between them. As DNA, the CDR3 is TGTGCCAGCAGTTACTCAACCTCACCCCTCCACTTT. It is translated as CASSYSTSPLHF.